Below are 11 T cell receptor beta chains sequenced from a single sample in a study of shared clonotypes between healthy human individuals (dated by TCRdb to 2019 to 2021). Library method: the immunoSEQ multiplex PCR assay. As stored in TCRdb, this immuneACCESS dataset retains in-frame rearrangements with V and J assigned. A fraction of the clones does not appear; measured against another copy, unresolved V genes explain less than half of the discrepancy, and the remainder lacks a known reason. In this sample the table shows 300,000 to 400,000 clones, less than 75% of which occur a single time. The ten largest clonotypes hold around 9.3% of the sample. What was sequenced was memory CD4+ T cells sorted from blood. The sample's cell subset or site, from its label and the paper: CD45RA-negative fraction. These receptors originate from a man aged 25 to 40 in good health.

CDR3 region: CASSPAGQGWRGGYTF. In DNA, the CDR3 is TGTGCCAGCAGCCCCGCGGGACAGGGTTGGAGAGGTGGCTACACCTTC. The genes are TRBV7-2 and TRBJ1-2; 9 nucleotides match TRBD1. There are 16 residues in the CDR3. Germline V gene data show CDR1 as SGHTA and CDR2 as FQGNSA. V was pared by 5 bases and J by 7 bases, with 14 bases of the junction left unmatched.

This sequence joins TRBV27 and TRBJ2-7, with 7 bases that match TRBD1. This CDR3 is built from 14 residues. In germline, CDR1 is MNHEY, CDR2 SMNVEV (reference sequence). Trimming took 6 bases from V and 7 from J; bases not matched to a gene: 12. CDR3 amino acids: CASSRPGTAEEQYF. Here the CDR3 DNA reads TGTGCCAGCAGCCGCCCTGGGACAGCCGAAGAGCAGTACTTC.

This clone was picked up one time. The chain recombines TRBV5-5 with TRBJ2-2; D remains ambiguous. The germline V gene encodes CDR1 SGHKS and CDR2 YYEKEE (reference sequence). CDR3 length equals 15 residues. V gave up 0 bases and J gave up 7 bases, with 13 bases separating them. This CDR3 reads CASSLAAASLGELFF. In DNA, the CDR3 is TGTGCCAGCAGCTTGGCCGCGGCAAGTCTCGGGGAGCTGTTTTTT. Filled out from reference TRBV5-5 and TRBJ2-2, the complete variable domain reads DAGVTQSPTHLIKTRGQQVTLRCSPISGHKSVSWYQQVLGQGPQFIFQYYEKEERGRGNFPDRFSARQFPNYSSELNVNALLLGDSALYLCASSLAAASLGELFFGEGSRLTVL.

This chain links TRBV27 with TRBJ1-1; no reliable D call. The ends were cut back, 1 base at V and 4 bases at J, with 16 bases in the middle. The CDR3 runs to 16 residues. Germline V gene data show CDR1 as MNHEY and CDR2 as SMNVEV (reference sequence). The CDR3 loop is CASSLFRVGEGTEAFF. CDR3 sequence (DNA): TGTGCCAGCAGTTTATTTAGGGTTGGGGAGGGCACTGAAGCTTTCTTT.

CDR3 region: CASSLGPSPYNEQFF. In DNA, the CDR3 is TGTGCCAGCAGCTTAGGTCCCAGCCCCTACAATGAGCAGTTCTTC. V gene TRBV7-8 combines with J gene TRBJ2-1, with D uncertain. The CDR3 spans 15 residues. With 1 base removed from V and 2 bases from J, the gap between germline ends came to 9 bases. The germline CDR1 and CDR2 sequences are SGHVS and FQNEAQ.

The chain has TRBV10-3 and TRBJ2-3, with D hard to call. The length of the CDR3 is 13 residues. V lost 4 bases and J 4 bases, leaving 9 bases between the germline ends. CDR1 and CDR2 (germline): ENHRY, SYGVKD. The CDR3: CAISGVGPDTQYF. The CDR3 region has the DNA TGTGCCATCAGTGGAGTGGGTCCAGATACGCAGTATTTT.

This chain connects TRBV7-2 to TRBJ2-3, with TRBD2 matching over 13 bases. The V gene end was trimmed by 5 bases and the J gene end by 8 bases; junction bases not matched to a gene: 7. In germline, CDR1 is SGHTA, CDR2 FQGNSA. This CDR3 spans 15 amino acids. The CDR3 DNA is TGTGCCAGCAGCGTGCCGGGACTAGCGGGACGTACGCAGTATTTT. It specifies CASSVPGLAGRTQYF.

The chain links TRBV11-3 to TRBJ2-1, with 9 positions matching TRBD2. The CDR3 sequence is 15 residues long. The J segment lost 5 bases and the V segment lost 1 base, leaving 3 bases of the junction unmatched. Looked up from germline, CDR1 is SGHNT and CDR2 is YENEEA. Here the CDR3 DNA reads TGTGCCAGCAGCTTAGGGCCTAGCGGGAACAATGAGCAGTTCTTC. It translates to CASSLGPSGNNEQFF.

V gene TRBV29-1 combines with J gene TRBJ1-4; TRBD1 aligns across 9 bases. The germline gives CDR1 SQVTM, CDR2 ANQGSEA. CDR3 length equals 16 residues. The J segment lost 5 bases and the V segment lost 2 bases, leaving 9 bases of the junction unmatched. The CDR3 region has the DNA TGCAGCGTTGAATCACGACCCGGGACAGGGAATGAAAAACTGTTTTTT. It codes for CSVESRPGTGNEKLFF.

The chain couples TRBV7-9 to TRBJ2-7; D perhaps matches TRBD2 (6 bases). This CDR3 has 14 residues. The germline V gene has CDR1 SEHNR and CDR2 FQNEAQ (reference sequence). Trimming left V 5 bases short and J 0 bases short, with 11 bases between. The chain's CDR3 is CASSPIAVSYEQYF. The DNA for the CDR3 is TGTGCCAGCAGCCCTATAGCGGTCTCCTACGAGCAGTACTTC.

This clone was picked up a small number of times. The rearrangement links TRBV5-1 to TRBJ2-6; unclear D gene. There are 14 residues in the CDR3. The germline V and J ends were trimmed by 2 bases and 0 bases, with 3 bases remaining between them. The germline V gene encodes CDR1 SGHRS and CDR2 YFSETQ. CDR3 DNA: TGCGCCAGCAGCTTTGCCTCTGGGGCCAACGTCCTGACTTTC. It codes for CASSFASGANVLTF.